This T cell receptor (beta chain) emerged from a study of blood T cell repertoires in COVID-19. Per the germline V gene, CDR1 is SGHTA and CDR2 is FQGTGA. This CDR3 has 15 residues. Losses at the gene ends were 5 bases for V and 3 bases for J; bases not matched to a gene: 5. A COVID-19 case was met by exposed participants within 2 weeks before study entry. This table comes from immunoSEQ multiplex PCR, and its TCRdb copy is limited to in-frame clones, with some not included. The sample yields some 240,000 clones, over 70% seen once. This clone came up once. Sequenced material: PBMCs or T cells enriched from blood (not recorded which). This TCR was recovered from a woman aged 40 to 55 who had been exposed to COVID-19. J is TRBJ2-3 and V is TRBV7-3, with TRBD2 matching over 10 bases. The CDR3 DNA is TGTGCCAGCAGCCATGGACTAGCGGCGACAGATACGCAGTATTTT. This encodes CASSHGLAATDTQYF.